This T cell receptor (beta chain) originates from a study of OX40 agonist ivuxolimab in advanced cancers. About the study as a whole: Ivuxolimab, which targeted the costimulatory receptor OX40 (CD134), was an agonistic, fully human IgG2 monoclonal antibody. Intravenous ivuxolimab was administered to patients every 2 weeks at six dose levels: 0.01, 0.1, 0.3, 1.5, 3 and 10 mg/kg. Of the 50 to 55 dose-escalation patients, hepatocellular carcinoma was present in about 20, melanoma in around 15, renal cell carcinoma in 9 and head and neck cancer in 9. In the dose-escalation cohort, approximately 80% of patients were male, and the mean age was 60 years with a range of roughly 20 to 85. Patients were allowed to have had prior anti-PD-1, anti-PD-L1 or anti-CTLA-4 therapy, and more than 35% of the dose-escalation patients had been treated with checkpoint inhibitors. Partial responses occurred in three dose-escalation patients: two with cutaneous melanoma and one with hepatocellular carcinoma. Peripheral TCRbeta sequencing aimed to test whether ivuxolimab altered TCR sequence diversity and caused clonal T-cell expansion. The monotherapy dose-escalation portion (N ≈ 52 patients) of the phase I ivuxolimab trial is reported in the paper.

The research as a whole found: At doses of 0.1 to 3.0 mg/kg, clonal expansion of both CD4+ and CD8+ blood T cells was observed from baseline to week 6. On average, CD8+ T cells showed more expanded clones than CD4+ T cells after ivuxolimab. Low levels of normalized T-cell clonal expansion were also seen in some patients who did not respond. In partial responders in the 0.1-3.0 mg/kg groups, normalized peripheral clonal expansion was found to be among the lowest, especially among CD8+ T cells. Which antigens the clonally expanded peripheral T cells were specific for was not determined.

Regarding this clone: Its specific antigen is unknown. Per-nucleotide qualities are absent, and no much larger clonotype sits a single base away.

To sequence the TCRbeta CDR3 region, genomic DNA was isolated from the sorted cells. The immunoSEQ Assay was used for sequencing of TCRbeta CDR3 regions. Imported from immuneACCESS, the table was reduced by TCRdb to in-frame sequences with V and J called. These copies leave out some clones; in studies compared against another copy, an unresolved V gene accounts for under half, and the cause of the remainder is not known. This sample has some 50,000 clones in its table, and 70% to 90% of those were observed once. The top ten constitute around 0.64% of the sample. Patients with a history of autoimmune disease or receiving systemic immunosuppression were excluded from the trial. In every dose cohort, peripheral blood was drawn for TCR sequencing at baseline, cycle 4 day 1, and cycle 7 day 1. The samples were taken from a phase I, first-in-human, multicenter, open-label dose-escalation trial of ivuxolimab. Adults with locally advanced or metastatic melanoma, renal cell carcinoma, hepatocellular carcinoma or head and neck squamous cell carcinoma were enrolled in the trial. Before TCR sequencing, CD4+ T cells and CD8+ T cells were sorted from peripheral blood as separate populations.

The CDR3 goes from the cysteine to the phenylalanine over 15 residues. Just the 45-base CDR3 DNA is kept, in frame starting at base 1. In the germline V gene (reference sequence), CDR1 corresponds to SEHNR and CDR2 to FQNEAQ. Trimming removed 5 bases from V and 4 bases from J; the gene matches leave 9 bases unexplained. Rearrangement joined TRBV7-9 to TRBJ2-5, with 8 junctional bases fitting TRBD2. The TCR originated in an adult with an advanced solid tumor such as melanoma, head and neck, liver or kidney cancer. The sample here was CD4+ or CD8+ T cells sorted from blood, taken in a trial of the OX40 agonist ivuxolimab. The CDR3 is CASSTGLGLGETQYF. The nucleotide sequence reads TGTGCCAGCAGCACGGGACTAGGGCTTGGAGAGACCCAGTACTTC.